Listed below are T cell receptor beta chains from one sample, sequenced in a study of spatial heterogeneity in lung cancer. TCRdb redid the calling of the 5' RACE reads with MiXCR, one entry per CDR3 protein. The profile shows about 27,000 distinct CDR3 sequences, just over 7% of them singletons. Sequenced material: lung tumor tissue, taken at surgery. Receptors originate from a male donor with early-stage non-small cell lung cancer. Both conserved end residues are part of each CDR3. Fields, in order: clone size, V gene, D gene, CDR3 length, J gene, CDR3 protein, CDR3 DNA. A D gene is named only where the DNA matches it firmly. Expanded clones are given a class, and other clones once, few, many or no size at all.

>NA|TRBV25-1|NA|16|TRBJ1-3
CASSEYGGFGGNTIYF
TGTGCCAGCAGTGAATACGGGGGATTCGGAGGAAACACCATATATTTT
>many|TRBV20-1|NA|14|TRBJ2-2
CSASSGSWRRELFF
TGCAGTGCTAGCTCGGGTAGTTGGCGGAGGGAGCTGTTTTTT
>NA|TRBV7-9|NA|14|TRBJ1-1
CASSLGQERTEAFF
TGTGCCAGCAGCTTAGGGCAGGAACGAACTGAAGCTTTCTTT
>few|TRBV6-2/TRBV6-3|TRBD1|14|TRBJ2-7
CASSPDRESYEQYF
TGTGCCAGCAGCCCCGACAGGGAATCCTACGAGCAGTACTTC
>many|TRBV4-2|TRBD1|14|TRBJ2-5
CASSLLGQQETQYF
TGTGCCAGCAGCCTTTTGGGACAGCAAGAGACCCAGTACTTC
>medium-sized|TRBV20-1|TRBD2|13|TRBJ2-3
CSASLAGVDTQYF
TGCAGTGCTAGTTTAGCGGGGGTTGATACGCAGTATTTT
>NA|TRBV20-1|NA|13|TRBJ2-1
CSARDLAGNEQFF
TGCAGTGCTAGAGATCTAGCTGGCAATGAGCAGTTCTTC
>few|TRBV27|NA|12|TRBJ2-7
CASGLNGVQQYF
TGTGCCAGCGGTCTGAATGGGGTTCAGCAGTACTTC
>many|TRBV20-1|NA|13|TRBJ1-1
CSASLDLNTEAFF
TGCAGTGCTAGTTTGGATTTGAACACTGAAGCTTTCTTT
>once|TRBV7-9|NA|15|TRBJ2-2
CASRKGSMSTGELFF
TGTGCCAGCAGAAAAGGGAGCATGAGCACCGGGGAGCTGTTTTTT
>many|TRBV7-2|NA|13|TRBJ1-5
CASSLALYQPQHF
TGTGCCAGCAGCTTAGCGCTTTACCAGCCCCAGCATTTT
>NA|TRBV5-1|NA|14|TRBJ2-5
CASSFQGNGETQYF
TGCGCCAGCAGCTTCCAGGGGAACGGAGAGACCCAGTACTTC
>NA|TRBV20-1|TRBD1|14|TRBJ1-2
CSARWDRTLYGYTF
TGCAGTGCTAGGTGGGACAGGACTCTTTATGGCTACACCTTC
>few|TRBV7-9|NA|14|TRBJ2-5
CASSRQRRGETQYF
TGTGCCAGCAGCCGACAACGACGGGGAGAGACCCAGTACTTC
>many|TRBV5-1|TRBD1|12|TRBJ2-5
CAKQGNSETQYF
TGCGCCAAACAGGGGAATTCAGAGACCCAGTACTTC
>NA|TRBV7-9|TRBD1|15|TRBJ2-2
CAMSEPGQSTGELFF
TGTGCCATGTCTGAGCCGGGACAGTCCACCGGGGAGCTGTTTTTT
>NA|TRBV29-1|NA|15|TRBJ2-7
CSVEDRRGQTYEQYF
TGCAGCGTTGAAGATCGGCGGGGACAGACCTACGAGCAGTACTTC
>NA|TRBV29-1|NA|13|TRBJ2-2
CSVGGPATGELFF
TGCAGCGTTGGGGGGCCGGCCACCGGGGAGCTGTTTTTT
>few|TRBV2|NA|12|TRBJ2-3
CASSESTDTQYF
TGTGCCAGCAGTGAAAGCACAGATACGCAGTATTTT
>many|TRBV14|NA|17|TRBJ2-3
CASSRQQGRVHTDTQYF
TGTGCCAGCAGCCGACAACAGGGGAGGGTCCACACAGATACGCAGTATTTT
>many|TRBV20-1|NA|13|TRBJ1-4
CSARQVLNEKLFF
TGCAGTGCTCGACAGGTTCTTAATGAAAAACTGTTTTTT
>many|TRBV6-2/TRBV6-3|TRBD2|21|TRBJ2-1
CASSYPLFSGGASRSYNEQFF
TGTGCCAGCAGCTACCCCCTTTTTAGCGGGGGGGCTTCTCGGTCGTACAATGAGCAGTTCTTC
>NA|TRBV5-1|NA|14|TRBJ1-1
CASSSDLMNTEAFF
TGCGCCAGCAGCTCGGATCTCATGAACACTGAAGCTTTCTTT
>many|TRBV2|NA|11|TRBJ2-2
CASTTGGELFF
TGTGCCAGCACCACCGGGGGGGAGCTGTTTTTT
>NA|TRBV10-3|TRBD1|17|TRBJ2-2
CAISESRTGRAAGELFF
TGTGCCATCAGTGAGTCGAGGACAGGGCGCGCCGCCGGGGAGCTGTTTTTT
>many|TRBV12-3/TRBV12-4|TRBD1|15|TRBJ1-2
CASSPGTAHHYGYTF
TGTGCCAGCAGCCCTGGGACAGCTCACCACTATGGCTACACCTTC
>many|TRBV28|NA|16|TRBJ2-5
CASSPSPGRFQETQYF
TGTGCCAGCAGTCCGTCCCCGGGACGGTTTCAAGAGACCCAGTACTTC